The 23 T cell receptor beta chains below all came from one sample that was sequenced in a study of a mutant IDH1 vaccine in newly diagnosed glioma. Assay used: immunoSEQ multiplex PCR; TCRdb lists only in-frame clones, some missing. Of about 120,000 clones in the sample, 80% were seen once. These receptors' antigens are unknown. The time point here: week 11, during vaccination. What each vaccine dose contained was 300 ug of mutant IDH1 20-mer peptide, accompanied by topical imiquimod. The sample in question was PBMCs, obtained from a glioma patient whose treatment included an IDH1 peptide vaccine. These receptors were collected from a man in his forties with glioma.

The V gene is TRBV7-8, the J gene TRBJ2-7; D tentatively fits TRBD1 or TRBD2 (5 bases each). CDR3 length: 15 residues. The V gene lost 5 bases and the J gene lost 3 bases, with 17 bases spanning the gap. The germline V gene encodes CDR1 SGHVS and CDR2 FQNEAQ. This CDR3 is CASSPLTGTNYEQYF. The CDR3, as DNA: TGTGCCAGCAGCCCCCTCACCGGGACGAACTACGAGCAGTACTTC. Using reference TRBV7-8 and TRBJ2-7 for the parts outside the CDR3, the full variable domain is GAGVSQSPRYKVAKRGQDVALRCDPISGHVSLFWYQQALGQGPEFLTYFQNEAQLDKSGLPSDRFFAERPEGSVSTLKIQRTQQEDSAVYLCASSPLTGTNYEQYFGPGTRLTVT.

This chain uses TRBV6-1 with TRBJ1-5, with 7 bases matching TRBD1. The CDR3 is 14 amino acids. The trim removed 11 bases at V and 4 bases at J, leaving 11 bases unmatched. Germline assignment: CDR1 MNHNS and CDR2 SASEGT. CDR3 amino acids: CAAFRGGPNQPQHF. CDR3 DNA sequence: TGTGCCGCCTTCAGGGGGGGACCTAATCAGCCCCAGCATTTT.

The CDR3 DNA reads TGTGCCAGCTCACCACTAGGGGCAGACACAGATACGCAGTATTTT. Protein product: CASSPLGADTDTQYF. V gene TRBV18 combines with J gene TRBJ2-3, with TRBD1 as a possible D gene (5 bases). Looked up from germline, CDR1 is KGHSH and CDR2 is LQKENI. The CDR3 is 15 amino acids. Trimming took 1 base from V and 2 from J, leaving 10 bases between them.

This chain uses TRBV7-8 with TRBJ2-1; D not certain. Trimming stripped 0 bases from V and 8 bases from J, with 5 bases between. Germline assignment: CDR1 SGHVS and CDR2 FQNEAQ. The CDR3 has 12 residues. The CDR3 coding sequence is TGTGCCAGCAGCTTAGCTCAGGATGAGCAGTTCTTC. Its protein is CASSLAQDEQFF.

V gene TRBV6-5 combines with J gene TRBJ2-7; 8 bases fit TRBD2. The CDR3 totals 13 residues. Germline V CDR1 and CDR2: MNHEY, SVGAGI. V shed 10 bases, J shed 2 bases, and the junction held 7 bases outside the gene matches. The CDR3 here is CATAGGVTYEQYF. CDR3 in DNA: TGTGCCACTGCCGGGGGGGTAACCTACGAGCAGTACTTC.

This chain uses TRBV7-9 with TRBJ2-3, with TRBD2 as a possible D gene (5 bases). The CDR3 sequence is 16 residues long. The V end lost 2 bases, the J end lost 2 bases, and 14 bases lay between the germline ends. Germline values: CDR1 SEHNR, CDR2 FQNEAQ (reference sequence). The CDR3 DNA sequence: TGTGCCAGCAGCTTAAGTCGTAGCGCATACACAGATACGCAGTATTTT. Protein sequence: CASSLSRSAYTDTQYF.

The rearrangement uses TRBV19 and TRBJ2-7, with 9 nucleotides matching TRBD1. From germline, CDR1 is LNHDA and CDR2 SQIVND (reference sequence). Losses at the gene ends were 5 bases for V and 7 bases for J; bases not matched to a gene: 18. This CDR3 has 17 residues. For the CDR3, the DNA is TGTGCCAGTAGTCTACCGATAACAGGGGGCTGGTTCCGGGAGCAGTACTTC. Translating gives CASSLPITGGWFREQYF.

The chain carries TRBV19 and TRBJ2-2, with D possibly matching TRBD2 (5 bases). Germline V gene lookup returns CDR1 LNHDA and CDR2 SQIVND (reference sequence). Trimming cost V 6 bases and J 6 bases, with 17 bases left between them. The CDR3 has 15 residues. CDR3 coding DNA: TGTGCCAGTAGCCCTTCCTCGGAGGTGGCCGGGGAGCTGTTTTTT. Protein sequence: CASSPSSEVAGELFF.

The CDR3 here is CASSAWTGLGNTIYF. CDR3 nucleotides: TGTGCCAGTAGTGCTTGGACAGGGCTTGGAAACACCATATATTTT. This chain uses TRBV19 with TRBJ1-3; 8 bases map to TRBD1. The CDR3 covers 15 residues. CDR1 and CDR2 from the germline V gene are LNHDA and SQIVND (reference sequence). The V and J ends lost 5 bases and 3 bases, in that order; junction bases with no gene match: 6. Filled out from reference TRBV19 and TRBJ1-3, the complete variable domain reads DGGITQSPKYLFRKEGQNVTLSCEQNLNHDAMYWYRQDPGQGLRLIYYSQIVNDFQKGDIAEGYSVSREKKESFPLTVTSAQKNPTAFYLCASSAWTGLGNTIYFGEGSWLTVV.

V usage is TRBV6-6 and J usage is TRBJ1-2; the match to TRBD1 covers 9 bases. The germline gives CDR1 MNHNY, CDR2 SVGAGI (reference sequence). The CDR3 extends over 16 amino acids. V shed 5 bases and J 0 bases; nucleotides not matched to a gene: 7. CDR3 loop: CASSPYRDRANYGYTF. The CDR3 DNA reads TGTGCCAGCAGTCCATACCGGGACAGGGCTAACTATGGCTACACCTTC.

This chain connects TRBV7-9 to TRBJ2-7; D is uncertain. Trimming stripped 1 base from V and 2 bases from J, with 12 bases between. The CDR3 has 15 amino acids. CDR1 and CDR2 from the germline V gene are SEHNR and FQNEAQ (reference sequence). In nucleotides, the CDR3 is TGTGCCAGCAGCTTAGAGGCCAGAGACCCCTACGAGCAGTACTTC. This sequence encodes CASSLEARDPYEQYF.

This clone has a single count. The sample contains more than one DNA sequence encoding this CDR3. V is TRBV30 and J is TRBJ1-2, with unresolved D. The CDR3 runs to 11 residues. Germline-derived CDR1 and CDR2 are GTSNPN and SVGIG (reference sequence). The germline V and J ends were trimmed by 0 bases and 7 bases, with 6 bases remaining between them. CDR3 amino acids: CAWSVPGGYTF. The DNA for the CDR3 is TGTGCCTGGAGTGTCCCGGGTGGCTACACCTTC. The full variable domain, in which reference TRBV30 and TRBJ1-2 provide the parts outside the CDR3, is SQTIHQWPATLVQPVGSPLSLECTVEGTSNPNLYWYRQAAGRGLQLLFYSVGIGQISSEVPQNLSASRPQDRQFILSSKKLLLSDSGFYLCAWSVPGGYTFGSGTRLTVV.

CDR3 region: CASSFGGANYGYTF. In nucleotides, the CDR3 is TGTGCCAGCAGTTTCGGGGGGGCCAACTATGGCTACACCTTC. The rearrangement joins TRBV27 to TRBJ1-2, with a tentative D call TRBD1 (6 bases). V shed 3 bases and J shed 2 bases, with 10 bases lying between them. The CDR3 runs 14 residues. Germline values: CDR1 MNHEY, CDR2 SMNVEV (reference sequence).

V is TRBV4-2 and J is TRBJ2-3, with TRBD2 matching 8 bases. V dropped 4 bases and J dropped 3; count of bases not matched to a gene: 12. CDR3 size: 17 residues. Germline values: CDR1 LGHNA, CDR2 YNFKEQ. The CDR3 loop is CASSPPTGLVVTDTQYF. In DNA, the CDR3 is TGTGCCAGCAGCCCGCCCACGGGACTAGTGGTTACAGATACGCAGTATTTT.

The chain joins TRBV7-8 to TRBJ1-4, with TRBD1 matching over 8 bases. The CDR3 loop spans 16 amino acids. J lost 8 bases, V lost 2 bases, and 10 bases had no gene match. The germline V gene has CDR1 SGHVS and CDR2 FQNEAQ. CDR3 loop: CASSLRTGSGGEKLFF. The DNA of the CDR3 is TGTGCCAGCAGCTTAAGGACAGGGTCGGGGGGGGAAAAACTGTTTTTT.

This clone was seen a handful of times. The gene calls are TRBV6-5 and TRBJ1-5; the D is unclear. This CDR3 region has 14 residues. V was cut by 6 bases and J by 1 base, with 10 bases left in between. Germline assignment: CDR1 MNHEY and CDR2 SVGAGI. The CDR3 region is CASREGISNQPQHF. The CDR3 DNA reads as TGTGCCAGCAGGGAGGGTATAAGCAATCAGCCCCAGCATTTT.

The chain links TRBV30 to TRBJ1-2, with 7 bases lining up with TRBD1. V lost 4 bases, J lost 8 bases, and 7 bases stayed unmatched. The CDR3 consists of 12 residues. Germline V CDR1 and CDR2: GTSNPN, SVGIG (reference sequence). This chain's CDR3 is CAWKDRDQGYTF. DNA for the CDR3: TGTGCCTGGAAAGACAGGGACCAGGGCTACACCTTC.

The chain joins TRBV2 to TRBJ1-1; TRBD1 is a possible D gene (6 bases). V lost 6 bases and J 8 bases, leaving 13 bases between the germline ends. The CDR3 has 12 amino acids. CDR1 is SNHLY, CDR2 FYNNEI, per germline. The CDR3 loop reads CASRYRVREAFF. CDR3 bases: TGTGCCAGCAGGTACAGGGTTCGGGAAGCTTTCTTT. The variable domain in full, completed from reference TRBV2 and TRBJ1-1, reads EPEVTQTPSHQVTQMGQEVILRCVPISNHLYFYWYRQILGQKVEFLVSFYNNEISEKSEIFDDQFSVERPDGSNFTLKIRSTKLEDSAMYFCASRYRVREAFFGQGTRLTVV.

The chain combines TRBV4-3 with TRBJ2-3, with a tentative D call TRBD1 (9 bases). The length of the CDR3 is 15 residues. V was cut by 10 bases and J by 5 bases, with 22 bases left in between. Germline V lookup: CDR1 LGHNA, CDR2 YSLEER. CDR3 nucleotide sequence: TGCGCCAACAGTAAACAGGGGGCGGGGGGAGATACGCAGTATTTT. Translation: CANSKQGAGGDTQYF.

DNA of the CDR3: TGCGCCAGCAGCCAAGAAAACACCGGGATCCACAATGAGCAGTTCTTC. This gives the protein CASSQENTGIHNEQFF. The V and J genes are TRBV4-3 and TRBJ2-1; the D gene is possibly TRBD2 (5 bases). Germline V CDR1 and CDR2: LGHNA, YSLEER. The V and J ends lost 0 bases and 5 bases respectively, with 14 bases between them. This CDR3 has 16 residues.

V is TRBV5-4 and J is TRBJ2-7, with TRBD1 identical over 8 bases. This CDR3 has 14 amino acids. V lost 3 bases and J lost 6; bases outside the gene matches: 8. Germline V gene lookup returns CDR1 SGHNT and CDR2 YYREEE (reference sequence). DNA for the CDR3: TGTGCCAGCAGCTCCACCCAGGGGGCTGTCGAGCAGTACTTC. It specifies CASSSTQGAVEQYF.

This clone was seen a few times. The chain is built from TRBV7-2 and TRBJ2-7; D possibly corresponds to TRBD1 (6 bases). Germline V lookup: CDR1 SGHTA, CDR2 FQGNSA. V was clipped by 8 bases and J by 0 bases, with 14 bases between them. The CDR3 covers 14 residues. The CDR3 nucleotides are TGTGCCAGCGTCGCAGGGGCCTTCTCCTACGAGCAGTACTTC. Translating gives CASVAGAFSYEQYF.

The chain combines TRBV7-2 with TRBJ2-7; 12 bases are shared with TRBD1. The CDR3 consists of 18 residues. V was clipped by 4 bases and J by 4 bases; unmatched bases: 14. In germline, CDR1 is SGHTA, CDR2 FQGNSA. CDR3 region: CASSSRLGTGQGAYEQYF. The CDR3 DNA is TGTGCCAGCAGCTCAAGGTTAGGAACGGGACAGGGGGCTTACGAGCAGTACTTC.